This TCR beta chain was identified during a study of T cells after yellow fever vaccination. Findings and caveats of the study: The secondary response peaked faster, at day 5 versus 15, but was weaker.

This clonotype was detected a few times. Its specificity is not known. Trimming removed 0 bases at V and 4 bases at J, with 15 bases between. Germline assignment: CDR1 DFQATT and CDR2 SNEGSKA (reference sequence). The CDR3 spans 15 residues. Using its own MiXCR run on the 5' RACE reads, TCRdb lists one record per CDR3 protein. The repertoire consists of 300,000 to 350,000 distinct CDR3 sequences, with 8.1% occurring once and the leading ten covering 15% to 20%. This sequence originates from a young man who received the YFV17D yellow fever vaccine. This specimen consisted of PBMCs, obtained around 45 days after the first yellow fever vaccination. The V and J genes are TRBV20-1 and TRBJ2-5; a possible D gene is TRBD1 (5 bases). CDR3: CSARDPQGWGETQYF. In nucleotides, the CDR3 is TGCAGTGCTAGAGATCCCCAGGGATGGGGAGAGACCCAGTACTTC.